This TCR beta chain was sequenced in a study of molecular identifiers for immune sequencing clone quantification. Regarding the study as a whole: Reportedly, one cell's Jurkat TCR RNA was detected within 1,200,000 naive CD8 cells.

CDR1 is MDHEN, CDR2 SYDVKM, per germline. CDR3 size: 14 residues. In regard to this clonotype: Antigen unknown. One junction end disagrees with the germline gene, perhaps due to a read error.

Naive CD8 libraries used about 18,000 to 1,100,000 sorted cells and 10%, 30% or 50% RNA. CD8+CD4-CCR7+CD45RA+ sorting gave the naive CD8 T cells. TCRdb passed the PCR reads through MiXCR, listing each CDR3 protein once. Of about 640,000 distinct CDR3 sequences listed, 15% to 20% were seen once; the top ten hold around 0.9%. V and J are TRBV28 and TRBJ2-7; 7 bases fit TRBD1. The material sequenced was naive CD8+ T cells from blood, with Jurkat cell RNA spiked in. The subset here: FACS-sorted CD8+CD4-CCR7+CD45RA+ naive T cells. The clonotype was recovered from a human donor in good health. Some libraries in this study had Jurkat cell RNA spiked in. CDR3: CASGLRDSSYEQYF. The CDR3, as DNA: TGTGCCAGCGGTTTAAGGGACAGTTCCTACGAGCAGTACTTC.